This T cell receptor beta chain was identified during a study of siplizumab effects on memory and regulatory T cells. Germline V gene lookup returns CDR1 MDHEN and CDR2 SYDVKM. The V end was cut by 8 bases, the J end by 1 base, with 18 bases between. The CDR3 is made up of 16 amino acids. Study-level findings and limits: Sequences below about 10^-5 frequency were poorly captured. As a result, only a minor fraction of alloreactive clones mapped to unstimulated subsets.

TCRdb keeps only in-frame clones here, not all; method: immunoSEQ multiplex PCR. The data hold 85,000 or so clones, with approximately 95% observed a single time. On this clone itself: Its antigen is unknown.

The chain employs TRBV28 and TRBJ1-5; TRBD1 might be the D (5 bases). The specimen was CD8+ T cells sorted from blood. The TCR was taken from a human donor in good health. The chain's CDR3 is CASGRDAGWSNQPQHF. CDR3 bases: TGTGCCAGCGGCCGGGACGCGGGTTGGAGCAATCAGCCCCAGCATTTT.